This is a list of T cell receptor beta chains from one sample in a study of a mutant IDH1 vaccine in newly diagnosed glioma. No antigen is known for these receptors. Generated by immunoSEQ multiplex PCR, the TCRdb table keeps only in-frame clones and is missing some. This sample yields some 30,000 clones, of which around 80% are seen a single time; about 25% belongs to the top ten. The sequencing here drew on PBMCs, taken from a glioma patient whose treatment included an IDH1 peptide vaccine. Every receptor here comes from a young man with glioma. Both conserved end residues are part of each CDR3. The order of the fields is clone size, J gene, V gene, D gene, CDR3 protein, CDR3 DNA. A D gene is named only where the DNA matches it firmly. Rows may omit the clone size; those that give it use once, few, many or a size class.

clone_size: -
j_call: TRBJ2-2
v_call: TRBV4-3
d_call: -
cdr3_aa: CASSQAKESGELFF
cdr3_nt: TGCGCCAGCAGCCAAGCTAAGGAATCCGGGGAGCTGTTTTTT

clone_size: -
j_call: TRBJ1-5
v_call: TRBV6-1
d_call: -
cdr3_aa: CASSENYERGEQHF
cdr3_nt: TGTGCCAGCAGTGAAAATTACGAGAGGGGAGAACAGCATTTT

clone_size: -
j_call: TRBJ2-7
v_call: TRBV7-2
d_call: -
cdr3_aa: CASSINLGLHEQYF
cdr3_nt: TGTGCCAGCAGCATAAACCTAGGGCTTCACGAGCAGTACTTC

clone_size: few
j_call: TRBJ1-5
v_call: TRBV25-1
d_call: TRBD1
cdr3_aa: CASSGSGQRYNQPQHF
cdr3_nt: TGTGCCAGCAGTGGCTCGGGACAGAGATACAATCAGCCCCAGCATTTT

clone_size: -
j_call: TRBJ2-6
v_call: TRBV2
d_call: -
cdr3_aa: CASGRDGASGANVLTF
cdr3_nt: TGTGCCAGCGGCCGGGACGGAGCCTCTGGGGCCAACGTCCTGACTTTC

clone_size: -
j_call: TRBJ2-7
v_call: TRBV14
d_call: -
cdr3_aa: CASSQEIGQLGEQYF
cdr3_nt: TGTGCCAGCAGCCAAGAGATAGGCCAACTGGGCGAGCAGTACTTC

clone_size: -
j_call: TRBJ1-2
v_call: TRBV4-1
d_call: -
cdr3_aa: CASSQVIGDNYGYTF
cdr3_nt: TGCGCCAGCAGCCAAGTTATAGGGGACAACTATGGCTACACCTTC

clone_size: once
j_call: TRBJ2-2
v_call: TRBV5-1
d_call: TRBD2
cdr3_aa: CASSSTSLNTGELFF
cdr3_nt: TGCGCCAGCAGTTCGACTAGCTTAAACACCGGGGAGCTGTTTTTT

clone_size: -
j_call: TRBJ2-2
v_call: TRBV29-1
d_call: -
cdr3_aa: CSVPGGVGTGELFF
cdr3_nt: TGCAGCGTCCCCGGGGGCGTGGGCACCGGGGAGCTGTTTTTT

clone_size: -
j_call: TRBJ2-1
v_call: TRBV6-1
d_call: -
cdr3_aa: CASSARQPNEQFF
cdr3_nt: TGTGCCAGCAGTGCAAGACAGCCCAATGAGCAGTTCTTC

clone_size: -
j_call: TRBJ2-7
v_call: TRBV19
d_call: -
cdr3_aa: CASSIDGMTYEQYF
cdr3_nt: TGTGCCAGTAGTATTGACGGGATGACTTACGAGCAGTACTTC

clone_size: -
j_call: TRBJ1-1
v_call: TRBV7-9
d_call: -
cdr3_aa: CASSPPIGVYTEAFF
cdr3_nt: TGTGCCAGCAGTCCTCCAATAGGGGTTTACACTGAAGCTTTCTTT

clone_size: -
j_call: TRBJ1-5
v_call: TRBV30
d_call: -
cdr3_aa: CAWSRQGNQPQHF
cdr3_nt: TGTGCCTGGAGCCGACAGGGCAATCAGCCCCAGCATTTT

clone_size: once
j_call: TRBJ2-7
v_call: TRBV28
d_call: TRBD1
cdr3_aa: CASSFGQGGGLYEQYF
cdr3_nt: TGTGCCAGCAGTTTCGGACAGGGAGGAGGGCTCTACGAGCAGTACTTC

clone_size: -
j_call: TRBJ2-1
v_call: TRBV9
d_call: TRBD2
cdr3_aa: CASSLGTSGKGVFF
cdr3_nt: TGTGCCAGCAGCCTAGGGACTAGCGGCAAAGGGGTGTTCTTC

clone_size: -
j_call: TRBJ2-1
v_call: TRBV5-4
d_call: -
cdr3_aa: CASSRGNEQFF
cdr3_nt: TGTGCCAGCAGCCGAGGAAATGAGCAGTTCTTC

clone_size: -
j_call: TRBJ1-4
v_call: TRBV5-1
d_call: -
cdr3_aa: CASSPMSTGLEKLFF
cdr3_nt: TGCGCCAGCAGCCCTATGAGCACAGGACTTGAAAAACTGTTTTTT

clone_size: -
j_call: TRBJ2-1
v_call: TRBV5-1
d_call: -
cdr3_aa: CASSFDGGYNEQFF
cdr3_nt: TGCGCCAGCAGCTTTGACGGGGGCTACAATGAGCAGTTCTTC

clone_size: few
j_call: TRBJ2-2
v_call: TRBV5-1
d_call: -
cdr3_aa: CASSRGTGGTGELFF
cdr3_nt: TGCGCCAGCAGCCGGGGGACCGGGGGCACCGGGGAGCTGTTTTTT

clone_size: few
j_call: TRBJ1-1
v_call: TRBV27
d_call: -
cdr3_aa: CASSKSPDRDTEAFF
cdr3_nt: TGTGCCAGCAGTAAGTCGCCCGACCGGGACACTGAAGCTTTCTTT

clone_size: -
j_call: TRBJ1-5
v_call: TRBV5-6
d_call: -
cdr3_aa: CASSSGHTVSNQPQHF
cdr3_nt: TGTGCCAGCAGCTCAGGACACACGGTTAGCAATCAGCCCCAGCATTTT

clone_size: once
j_call: TRBJ2-3
v_call: TRBV5-1
d_call: -
cdr3_aa: CASSLQSTDTQYF
cdr3_nt: TGCGCCAGCAGCTTGCAGTCCACAGATACGCAGTATTTT